Following are 28 T cell receptor beta chains from one sample sequenced in a study of cytomegalovirus exposure and HLA in healthy donors. The data were produced by immunoSEQ multiplex PCR, yet TCRdb's version contains in-frame clones alone and is incomplete. The sample shows 160,000 or so clones, about 83% of them seen only once. Sequencing was carried out using PBMCs. Receptors were obtained from a woman in her twenties or thirties in good health and CMV-seronegative.

The rearrangement uses TRBV2 and TRBJ1-1; 9 nucleotides line up with TRBD1. Germline trimming cut 6 bases from V and 7 bases from J; bases unmatched to any gene: 12. This CDR3 spans 15 amino acids. Germline lookup yields CDR1 SNHLY and CDR2 FYNNEI. CDR3 residues: CASRINRGPGFEAFF. CDR3 DNA sequence: TGTGCCAGCAGAATAAACAGGGGGCCAGGTTTTGAAGCTTTCTTT.

V gene TRBV7-2 combines with J gene TRBJ1-6; possible D gene TRBD1, 5 bases. Germline V CDR1 and CDR2: SGHTA, FQGNSA. V dropped 4 bases and J dropped 2 bases, with 9 bases sitting between them. This CDR3 is 15 amino acids long. CDR3 nucleotide sequence: TGTGCCAGCAGCTCAGGACAAACCTATAATTCACCCCTCCACTTT. As protein: CASSSGQTYNSPLHF.

This clone has a handful of counts. V is TRBV4-1 and J is TRBJ2-7, with D tentatively TRBD2 (5 bases). The V and J ends lost 4 bases and 5 bases respectively, with 9 bases between them. This CDR3 is 12 amino acids long. Germline CDR1 and CDR2: MGHRA and YSYEKL. In nucleotides, the CDR3 is TGCGCCAGCAGCCCGGGATACGACGAGCAGTACTTC. It codes for CASSPGYDEQYF.

The chain employs TRBV2 and TRBJ2-5, with 14 bases fitting TRBD2. Germline values: CDR1 SNHLY, CDR2 FYNNEI. The CDR3 runs 17 residues. Unmatched junction bases numbered 10, after V lost 8 bases and J lost 2 bases. As DNA, the CDR3 is TGTGCCAGCGCTGGGACTAGCGGGGGTTGGGCTCAAGAGACCCAGTACTTC. Its protein is CASAGTSGGWAQETQYF.

V and J are TRBV5-6 and TRBJ1-1; D not certain. Per germline, CDR1 SGHDT and CDR2 YYEEEE. CDR3 size: 12 residues. Trimming pared 5 bases from V and 3 bases from J, leaving 8 bases between. The CDR3 DNA reads TGTGCCAGCAGTGGGGAGTACACTGAAGCTTTCTTT. This encodes CASSGEYTEAFF.

J is TRBJ1-5 and V is TRBV4-1; D uncertain. V lost 3 bases and J 2 bases, leaving 8 bases between the germline ends. The CDR3 covers 14 residues. Germline V gene sequence: CDR1 MGHRA, CDR2 YSYEKL. The CDR3 DNA reads as TGCGCCAGCAGCCAGCAGGTCGGCAATCAGCCCCAGCATTTT. This sequence encodes CASSQQVGNQPQHF.

The chain links TRBV28 to TRBJ1-5, with a possible D match to TRBD1 (5 bases). The germline CDR1 and CDR2 sequences are MDHEN and SYDVKM. V was trimmed by 8 bases and J by 7 bases, leaving 12 bases between them. CDR3 length: 12 residues. The CDR3, as DNA: TGTGCCAGCGGTGGACGGGGGCAGCCCCAGCATTTT. Its translation is CASGGRGQPQHF.

This rearrangement joins TRBV6-5 to TRBJ2-3; D gene ambiguous. The germline V gene encodes CDR1 MNHEY and CDR2 SVGAGI. The CDR3 has 13 residues. Trimming removed 5 bases at V and 8 bases at J, with 14 bases between. CDR3: CASSPPGSATQYF. The CDR3 bases are TGTGCCAGCAGTCCCCCCGGGTCAGCTACGCAGTATTTT.

This chain uses TRBV10-3 with TRBJ2-2; TRBD2 is a possible D gene (5 bases). V lost 5 bases, J lost 4 bases, and 14 bases lay in between. Germline loops: CDR1 ENHRY, CDR2 SYGVKD. This CDR3 region has 15 residues. Here the CDR3 DNA reads TGTGCCATCAGTTTGACTCTCGCGGGCACCGGGGAGCTGTTTTTT. Its translation: CAISLTLAGTGELFF.

A single count supports this clone. The chain links TRBV11-2 to TRBJ1-3, with 12 bases identical to TRBD1. This CDR3 is 14 amino acids long. V shed 3 bases and J 8 bases; nucleotides not matched to a gene: 2. Germline V CDR1 and CDR2: SGHAT, FQNNGV. The CDR3 here is CASSLGQGAYTIYF. For the CDR3, the DNA is TGTGCCAGCAGCTTGGGACAGGGGGCCTACACCATATATTTT.

V is TRBV4-1 and J is TRBJ1-1, with 7 bases identical to TRBD1. J gave up 5 bases and V 5 bases, and 8 bases lay outside the gene matches. CDR3 length: 14 amino acids. Germline assignment: CDR1 MGHRA and CDR2 YSYEKL. CDR3 protein: CASSVSGGRTEAFF. In nucleotides, the CDR3 is TGCGCCAGCAGCGTGTCAGGGGGTAGGACTGAAGCTTTCTTT.

The V call is TRBV5-4, the J call TRBJ1-1; D uncertain. The germline CDR1 and CDR2 sequences are SGHNT and YYREEE (reference sequence). The V end was cut by 4 bases, the J end by 6 bases, with 10 bases between. This CDR3 has 12 residues. The CDR3 DNA is TGTGCCAGCAGCCGGGAGCGAGCTGAAGCTTTCTTT. Amino acids: CASSRERAEAFF.

The DNA of the CDR3 is TGTGCCAGCAGTTTACTTCCGACCGGGCGGCGGGTCACTGAAGCTTTCTTT. The encoded protein is CASSLLPTGRRVTEAFF. J is TRBJ1-1 and V is TRBV27; D gene unclear. The CDR3 is 17 amino acids. CDR1 is MNHEY, CDR2 SMNVEV, per germline (reference sequence). The V end was cut by 2 bases, the J end by 4 bases, with 20 bases between.

The sample holds a few counts of this clone. J is TRBJ1-2 and V is TRBV29-1, with 8 bases fitting TRBD1. CDR3 size: 12 residues. V shed 7 bases and J 7 bases; nucleotides not matched to a gene: 8. CDR1 is SQVTM, CDR2 ANQGSEA, per germline. CDR3 coding DNA: TGCAGCGCCGCGCGGACAGGGAGTGGCTACACCTTC. It translates to CSAARTGSGYTF. Full variable domain (outside the CDR3, taken from reference TRBV29-1 and TRBJ1-2): SAVISQKPSRDICQRGTSLTIQCQVDSQVTMMFWYRQQPGQSLTLIATANQGSEATYESGFVIDKFPISRPNLTFSTLTVSNMSPEDSSIYLCSAARTGSGYTFGSGTRLTVV.

V usage is TRBV27 and J usage is TRBJ2-4; 8 nucleotides line up with TRBD1. Germline CDR1 and CDR2: MNHEY and SMNVEV (reference sequence). This CDR3 comprises 15 residues. The V and J ends lost 7 bases and 2 bases, in that order; junction bases with no gene match: 7. CDR3 sequence (DNA): TGTGCCAGCAAAGGACAGGGAAAAACCAAAAACATTCAGTACTTC. Translated: CASKGQGKTKNIQYF.

This sequence joins TRBV7-9 and TRBJ2-3; unclear D gene. The V end was cut by 3 bases, the J end by 4 bases, with 5 bases between. This CDR3 is 12 amino acids long. Germline loops: CDR1 SEHNR, CDR2 FQNEAQ (reference sequence). CDR3 bases: TGTGCCAGCAGCTTCCGTCCAGATACGCAGTATTTT. Protein product: CASSFRPDTQYF.

The count of this clone is one. This rearrangement joins TRBV2 to TRBJ2-7; D unclear. Trimming left V 8 bases short and J 2 bases short, with 13 bases between. Germline V gene sequence: CDR1 SNHLY, CDR2 FYNNEI. This CDR3 is 13 amino acids long. The CDR3 coding sequence is TGTGCCAGCTTGGATACAGCTCCCTACGAGCAGTACTTC. Translation gives CASLDTAPYEQYF.

The J gene is TRBJ2-1, the V gene TRBV7-8; 9 bases match TRBD2. The CDR3 covers 13 residues. The germline CDR1 and CDR2 sequences are SGHVS and FQNEAQ. Trimming cost V 9 bases and J 5 bases; bases outside gene matches: 5. The CDR3 protein is CASQRGVDNEQFF. The CDR3 DNA reads as TGTGCCAGTCAGCGGGGGGTCGACAATGAGCAGTTCTTC.

V usage is TRBV5-4 and J usage is TRBJ2-7; 7 bases line up with TRBD2. Trimming cost V 3 bases and J 4 bases; bases outside gene matches: 7. In germline, CDR1 is SGHNT, CDR2 YYREEE (reference sequence). This CDR3 is 14 amino acids long. In nucleotides, the CDR3 is TGTGCCAGCAGCTGGGAGGGGAAAATATACGAGCAGTACTTC. Residues: CASSWEGKIYEQYF.

The V and J genes are TRBV7-9 and TRBJ2-1, with TRBD2 as a possible D gene (6 bases). The germline CDR1 and CDR2 sequences are SEHNR and FQNEAQ (reference sequence). V lost 0 bases to trimming and J lost 5 bases, with 17 bases between them. The length of the CDR3 is 17 residues. CDR3 protein: CASSLAQSAGTHNEQFF. CDR3 DNA: TGTGCCAGCAGCTTAGCGCAATCGGCGGGGACCCACAATGAGCAGTTCTTC.

The genes are TRBV4-1 and TRBJ2-1; 8 nucleotides match TRBD1. Germline lookup yields CDR1 MGHRA and CDR2 YSYEKL. This CDR3 spans 17 amino acids. Trimming removed 5 bases from V and 5 bases from J; junction bases left unmatched: 14. DNA for the CDR3: TGCGCCAGCAGCTCCGGTCGGGGGACAGGACCCCACAATGAGCAGTTCTTC. Translated: CASSSGRGTGPHNEQFF.

CDR3 sequence (DNA): TGTGCCAGCAGCCTAGGCCGTGGGGACAGGGGGCGCCTCCGCGACCTCCACTTT. Translation gives CASSLGRGDRGRLRDLHF. The chain combines TRBV7-2 with TRBJ1-6, with 12 bases identical to TRBD1. The CDR3 consists of 18 residues. Trimming took 5 bases from V and 15 from J; bases not matched to a gene: 20. Germline CDR1 SGHTA, CDR2 FQGNSA.

This chain joins TRBV6-5 and TRBJ2-2, with D unresolved. The CDR3 consists of 13 residues. V was cut by 8 bases and J by 2 bases, with 9 bases left in between. Germline V gene lookup returns CDR1 MNHEY and CDR2 SVGAGI. This CDR3 reads CASSTKNTGELFF. The CDR3 nucleotides are TGTGCCAGCTCTACTAAAAACACCGGGGAGCTGTTTTTT.

V is TRBV2 and J is TRBJ1-2; D is perhaps TRBD1 (6 bases). The ends were cut back, 7 bases at V and 8 bases at J, with 20 bases in the middle. CDR1 is SNHLY and CDR2 is FYNNEI in the germline V gene. The CDR3 has 14 amino acids. CDR3 region: CASMSQGKYGGYTF. The CDR3 DNA reads TGTGCCAGCATGAGTCAGGGGAAGTACGGCGGCTACACCTTC.

This clone was seen a single time. The CDR3 sequence is CASSEGLAGGYQETQYF. The CDR3 bases are TGTGCCAGCAGTGAGGGACTAGCGGGCGGGTACCAAGAGACCCAGTACTTC. This chain connects TRBV6-1 to TRBJ2-5, with 12 bases fitting TRBD2. J was trimmed by 0 bases and V by 3 bases; bases with no gene match: 5. Germline CDR1 reads MNHNS; CDR2 reads SASEGT. The CDR3 extends over 17 amino acids.

This clone was counted a single time. This rearrangement joins TRBV5-1 to TRBJ1-3, with D possibly matching TRBD1 (6 bases). V dropped 4 bases and J dropped 0 bases, with 14 bases sitting between them. The CDR3 sequence is 16 residues long. In germline, CDR1 is SGHRS, CDR2 YFSETQ. CDR3 region: CASSATTGTSGNTIYF. The CDR3 nucleotides are TGCGCCAGCAGCGCAACCACAGGGACCTCTGGAAACACCATATATTTT. The full variable domain, in which reference TRBV5-1 and TRBJ1-3 provide the parts outside the CDR3, is KAGVTQTPRYLIKTRGQQVTLSCSPISGHRSVSWYQQTPGQGLQFLFEYFSETQRNKGNFPGRFSGRQFSNSRSEMNVSTLELGDSALYLCASSATTGTSGNTIYFGEGSWLTVV.

The genes are TRBV4-1 and TRBJ1-5; possible D gene TRBD1, 5 bases. The CDR3 length is 16 residues. Trimming removed 0 bases from V and 5 bases from J, with 14 bases in between. Per the germline V gene, CDR1 is MGHRA and CDR2 is YSYEKL. The CDR3 here is CASSQEVGTSHQPQHF. CDR3 DNA sequence: TGCGCCAGCAGCCAAGAGGTAGGGACTTCGCATCAGCCCCAGCATTTT.

The V and J genes are TRBV5-4 and TRBJ2-1; 8 positions agree with TRBD1. The CDR3 spans 13 residues. The V gene end was trimmed by 0 bases and the J gene end by 16 bases; junction bases not matched to a gene: 9. Germline CDR1 and CDR2: SGHNT and YYREEE (reference sequence). The CDR3 loop reads CASSLGTGTTLFF. The CDR3 nucleotides read TGTGCCAGCAGCTTGGGGACAGGGACGACTTTATTCTTC.